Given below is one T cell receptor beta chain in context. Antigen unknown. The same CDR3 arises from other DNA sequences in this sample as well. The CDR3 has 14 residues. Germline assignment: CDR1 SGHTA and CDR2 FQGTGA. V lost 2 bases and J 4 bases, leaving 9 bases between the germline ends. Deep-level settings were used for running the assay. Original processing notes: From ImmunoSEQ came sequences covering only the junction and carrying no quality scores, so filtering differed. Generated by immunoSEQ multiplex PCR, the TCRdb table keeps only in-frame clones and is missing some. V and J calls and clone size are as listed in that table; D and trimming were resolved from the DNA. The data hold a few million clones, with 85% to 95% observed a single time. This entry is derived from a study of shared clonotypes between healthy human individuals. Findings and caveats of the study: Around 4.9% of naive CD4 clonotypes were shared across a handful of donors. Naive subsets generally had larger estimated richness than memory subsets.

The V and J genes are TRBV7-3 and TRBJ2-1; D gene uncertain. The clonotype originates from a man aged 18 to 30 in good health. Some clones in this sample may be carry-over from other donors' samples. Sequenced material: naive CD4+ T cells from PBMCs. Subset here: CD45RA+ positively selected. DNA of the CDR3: TGTGCCAGCAGCTTAGGCTCCAGTTACAATGAGCAGTTCTTC. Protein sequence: CASSLGSSYNEQFF.